Detailed here is one T cell receptor (beta chain). Its antigen is as yet unknown. This record comes from a study of CD8+CD57+ T cells in acquired aplastic anemia. The CDR3 length is 16 residues. CDR1 is SNHLY, CDR2 FYNNEI, per germline. V was trimmed by 4 bases and J by 2 bases, leaving 16 bases between them. Overall study findings and caveats: Controls did not differ significantly from patients in CD8+ Simpson's diversity.

CDR3 and TCR beta VDJ profiling relied on genomic DNA as the template. One entry per CDR3 protein results from TCRdb running MiXCR on the reads. The profile shows roughly 280,000 distinct CDR3 sequences, 56% of them singletons. Before being chosen for sequencing, patients had shown CD8+CD57+ cell expansion by flow cytometry. Every one of the patients had aplastic anemia (severe, acquired). The study sampled blood from patients who had received no therapy. The sample was sorted CD4+, CD8+, or CD8+CD57+ T cells (not recorded which) from PBMCs. The sequence derives from a human donor with aplastic anemia. This sequence joins TRBV2 and TRBJ2-3, with a tentative D call TRBD1 (7 bases). The CDR3 is CASSARGPDYTDTQYF. The DNA of the CDR3 is TGTGCCAGCAGTGCTAGGGGGCCGGACTACACAGATACGCAGTATTTT.